This T cell receptor beta chain was documented in a study of identical twins. This clonotype has a handful of counts. Donors uniformly comprised healthy Caucasians. The CDR3 is made up of 15 amino acids. Germline CDR1 is LGHNA and CDR2 is YSLEER. V was shortened by 7 bases and J by 0 bases, with 12 bases between the two germline ends. A universal primer site was added by template switching, and unique molecular identifiers were carried by the cDNA. TCRdb used MiXCR to reprocess the 5' RACE reads, holding one entry per CDR3 protein. This sample has about 240,000 distinct CDR3 sequences; under 12% occur once, and the top ten carry more than 8%.

The receptor's source is a man aged 50 to 60 in good health. The material sequenced was memory T cells sorted from blood. V usage is TRBV4-3 and J usage is TRBJ2-2, with D possibly being TRBD1 (5 bases). The chain's CDR3 is CASNRQLPNTGELFF. The CDR3 region has the DNA TGCGCCAGCAACAGACAGCTCCCGAACACCGGGGAGCTGTTTTTT.